The present T cell receptor beta chain was sequenced within a study of beta chain features in type 1 diabetes. The study's findings and limits: Any role of HLA type in TCRB rearrangement remained unresolved here. TCRB CDR3s from Type 1 diabetes patients were moderately but significantly shorter in all four CD4+ subsets. A greater similarity of naive, central memory and Treg TCRB repertoires was seen among patients than among healthy donors.

Points on this clone: Its antigen is not known. Different DNA sequences within this sample yield the same CDR3.

The CDR3 extends over 13 amino acids. V lost 0 bases and J 1 base, leaving 3 bases between the germline ends. Germline CDR1 reads SGHNT; CDR2 reads YYREEE (reference sequence). cDNA synthesis used the whole RNA isolate, giving expressed TCRB sequences. The method was immunoSEQ multiplex PCR; TCRdb's version includes in-frame clones alone and lacks a portion of them. The sample contains 600,000 to 700,000 clones, 13% of which appear only once. The single heparinised draw taken from each donor contained roughly 100 mL of blood on average. Markers CD45RO/CCR7/CD25/CD127/CD95/CD27 served to sort CD4+ naive, central memory, regulatory and stem cell-like memory cells.

The receptor was isolated from a man aged 18 to 35 with type 1 diabetes. The gene calls are TRBV5-4 and TRBJ2-3; D gene uncertain. The sequenced sample consisted of naive CD4+ T cells from blood. The CDR3 sequence is CASSLAGTDTQYF. CDR3 nucleotide sequence: TGTGCCAGCAGCTTGGCCGGCACAGATACGCAGTATTTT.